One sample yielded the 19 T cell receptor beta chains listed below, sequenced in a study of regulatory T cells in long-lasting Graves disease. Sample time point: newly diagnosed GD, antithyroid drugs for less than 3 months. TCR sequences were obtained from RNA taken from PBMCs. To make TCR beta libraries, researchers used iRepertoire HTBI primers and Arm-PCR of CDR3 regions. A single record per CDR3 protein comes from TCRdb applying MiXCR to the multiplex PCR reads. The table includes approximately 460,000 distinct CDR3 sequences, approximately 16% detected once. These data also formed part of another study, on T cells in Graves' hyperthyroidism and ophthalmopathy.

Sample: peripheral blood mononuclear cells (PBMCs), taken at new diagnosis, from a patient treated with antithyroid drugs. Source of these receptors: a woman aged 30 to 39 with Graves disease.

This clonotype has a count of ten or more. This sequence joins TRBV18 and TRBJ1-1; no clear D. Trimming took 3 bases from V and 4 from J, leaving 9 bases between them. Germline CDR1 reads KGHSH; CDR2 reads LQKENI. The CDR3 is 13 residues long. The CDR3 spells CASSPPRATEAFF. The CDR3 DNA follows: TGTGCCAGCTCACCGCCGCGGGCCACTGAAGCTTTCTTT.

A word on this clonotype: Germline and junction disagree at one end, which may indicate a read error. The chain uses TRBV12-3 or TRBV12-4 and TRBJ2-7; no clear D. The length of the CDR3 is 12 residues. The DNA for the CDR3 is TGTGCCAGCAGTCTGGCAGGCTACGGGCAGTACTTC. This gives the protein CASSLAGYGQYF.

Remarks on this clonotype: It may be a read error: a sequence one base away is much more abundant. V gene TRBV12-3 or TRBV12-4 combines with J gene TRBJ1-4, with a weak D call TRBD1 (5 bases). Trimming removed 5 bases from V and 14 bases from J, with 24 bases in between. CDR3 length equals 15 residues. The CDR3 DNA reads as TGTGCCAGCAGTACATCAAGGGACGACGCTTGGAACCTGTTTTTT. Translating gives CASSTSRDDAWNLFF.

This clonotype was counted many times. The chain employs TRBV7-9 and TRBJ2-1; TRBD1 aligns across 7 bases. Germline V gives CDR1 SEHNR, CDR2 FQNEAQ (reference sequence). Unmatched junction bases numbered 6, after V lost 5 bases and J lost 5 bases. CDR3 size: 14 residues. The CDR3 sequence: CASSTFDRDNEQFF. DNA for the CDR3: TGTGCCAGCAGCACCTTTGACAGGGACAATGAGCAGTTCTTC.

The chain carries TRBV28 and TRBJ1-2, with D unclear. CDR1 and CDR2 (germline): MDHEN, SYDVKM. This CDR3 contains 13 residues. V was cut by 2 bases and J by 4 bases, with 8 bases left in between. CDR3 residues: CASSLQSFYGYTF. DNA for the CDR3: TGTGCCAGCAGTTTACAGAGTTTCTATGGCTACACCTTC.

This clonotype appeared many times. The chain links TRBV20-1 to TRBJ2-7; 13 bases align to TRBD2. The germline V gene has CDR1 DFQATT and CDR2 SNEGSKA (reference sequence). The CDR3 is 16 amino acids. V dropped 2 bases and J dropped 3; count of bases not matched to a gene: 7. The CDR3 DNA is TGCAGTGCTAGACTACCGGGACTAGCGGGACTCTACGAGCAGTACTTC. This encodes CSARLPGLAGLYEQYF.

The chain is built from TRBV12-3 or TRBV12-4 and TRBJ2-2; weak D call: TRBD2 (6 bases). There are 16 residues in the CDR3. V was cut by 7 bases and J by 5 bases, with 20 bases left in between. The CDR3 bases are TGTGCCAGCAACGGGGGTGAAAGGGTTGATACCGGGGAGCTGTTTTTT. Encoded protein: CASNGGERVDTGELFF.

In the case of this clonotype: A clone one base away is much larger, so this may be a read error. The rearrangement joins TRBV27 to TRBJ2-7; D possibly uses TRBD1 or TRBD2 (5 bases each). Trimming shortened V by 3 bases and J by 2 bases, and 11 bases separated the two germline ends. This CDR3 region has 14 residues. Germline CDR1 reads MNHEY; CDR2 reads SMNVEV (reference sequence). DNA of the CDR3: TGTGCCAGCAGTTTCTCCGGGACCACCTACGAGCAGTACTTC. It yields the protein CASSFSGTTYEQYF.

This clonotype was seen many times. The J gene is TRBJ2-7, the V gene TRBV27; 7 nucleotides agree with TRBD2. The ends lost 3 bases at V and 3 bases at J; junction bases unmatched: 8. The CDR3 runs 15 residues. Per the germline V gene, CDR1 is MNHEY and CDR2 is SMNVEV (reference sequence). CDR3 DNA: TGTGCCAGCAGTTTCGAGTTTGGCGGGAGCTACGAGCAGTACTTC. This sequence encodes CASSFEFGGSYEQYF.

This clonotype was seen only a few times. V is TRBV5-1 and J is TRBJ1-4, with 8 positions matching TRBD1. With 2 bases clipped from V and 4 bases from J, the junction kept 7 bases outside the gene matches. CDR1 is SGHRS and CDR2 is YFSETQ in the germline V gene. The CDR3 is 16 amino acids. The CDR3 DNA is TGCGCCAGCAGCTTCAGGGGGCGTCGTCATAATGAAAAACTGTTTTTT. Translating gives CASSFRGRRHNEKLFF.

In this sample, this clonotype turned up a few times. The chain joins TRBV7-9 to TRBJ2-5, with D perhaps TRBD1 or TRBD2 (6 bases each). Germline V gives CDR1 SEHNR, CDR2 FQNEAQ (reference sequence). V gave up 4 bases and J gave up 6 bases, with 24 bases separating them. The CDR3 extends over 17 amino acids. Here the CDR3 DNA reads TGTGCCAGCAGCTACCTTGGAGGGACAAGCCTGAAAAAGACCCAGTACTTC. Amino acid sequence: CASSYLGGTSLKKTQYF. The entire variable domain, with the rest obtained from reference TRBV7-9 and TRBJ2-5, is as follows: DTGVSQNPRHKITKRGQNVTFRCDPISEHNRLYWYRQTLGQGPEFLTYFQNEAQLEKSRLLSDRFSAERPKGSFSTLEIQRTEQGDSAMYLCASSYLGGTSLKKTQYFGPGTRLLVL.

Ten or more counts support this clonotype. J is TRBJ2-6 and V is TRBV10-2; 8 bases match TRBD1. Trimming at V came to 5 bases and at J to 4 bases, leaving 13 bases not matched to a gene. This CDR3 region has 18 residues. The V gene's germline CDR1 is WSHSY and CDR2 SAAADI. The CDR3 spells CASSYDRGERAGANVLTF. The CDR3 coding sequence is TGCGCCAGCAGTTACGACAGGGGTGAAAGAGCCGGGGCCAACGTCCTGACTTTC.

This clonotype was counted ten times or more. The V and J genes are TRBV28 and TRBJ2-5; 7 bases align to TRBD1. CDR3 length: 15 residues. The germline V gene encodes CDR1 MDHEN and CDR2 SYDVKM. V was clipped by 5 bases and J by 2 bases; unmatched bases: 8. The CDR3 loop reads CASSPPGQTQETQYF. In DNA form, the CDR3 reads TGTGCCAGCAGTCCGCCGGGACAGACACAAGAGACCCAGTACTTC.

This clonotype was seen ten or more times. The chain carries TRBV12-3 or TRBV12-4 and TRBJ1-2, with D unclear. This CDR3 contains 15 residues. Trimming removed 5 bases from V and 0 bases from J, with 13 bases in between. The CDR3 DNA reads as TGTGCCAGCAGTCCCCGGGGATTTGCTAACTATGGCTACACCTTC. Residues: CASSPRGFANYGYTF.

The rearrangement joins TRBV9 to TRBJ2-7, with D maybe TRBD1 (5 bases). V was trimmed by 4 bases and J by 6 bases, leaving 23 bases between them. There are 16 residues in the CDR3. The germline V gene has CDR1 SGDLS and CDR2 YYNGEE. The CDR3 DNA reads TGTGCCAGCAGCCCCTCCCAGGGTAGCCCCGAGGCCGAGCAGTACTTC. Its translation is CASSPSQGSPEAEQYF.

The chain carries TRBV7-8 and TRBJ2-3, with D tentatively TRBD2 (6 bases). Germline lookup yields CDR1 SGHVS and CDR2 FQNEAQ. The CDR3 runs to 16 residues. Trimming left V 1 base short and J 0 bases short, with 11 bases between. The chain's CDR3 is CASSLGGGASTDTQYF. Written as DNA, the CDR3 is TGTGCCAGCAGCTTAGGTGGCGGGGCTAGCACAGATACGCAGTATTTT.

This clonotype was recorded at least ten times. This chain joins TRBV2 and TRBJ2-7; D is unresolved. Germline loops: CDR1 SNHLY, CDR2 FYNNEI. The CDR3 has 10 amino acids. V dropped 6 bases and J dropped 3 bases, with 3 bases sitting between them. This CDR3 reads CASRGYEQYF. The CDR3 DNA sequence: TGTGCCAGCAGGGGCTACGAGCAGTACTTC. Complete variable domain (other parts from reference TRBV2 and TRBJ2-7): EPEVTQTPSHQVTQMGQEVILRCVPISNHLYFYWYRQILGQKVEFLVSFYNNEISEKSEIFDDQFSVERPDGSNFTLKIRSTKLEDSAMYFCASRGYEQYFGPGTRLTVT.

J is TRBJ1-6 and V is TRBV4-3; the D gene is possibly TRBD1 (5 bases). V was cut by 0 bases and J by 9 bases, with 12 bases left in between. The CDR3 is 15 amino acids. Germline loops: CDR1 LGHNA, CDR2 YSLEER. CDR3 in DNA: TGCGCCAGCAGCCAAGACACAGGTTCGGGTTCACCCCTCCACTTT. Translated: CASSQDTGSGSPLHF.

This clonotype was seen at least ten times. V is TRBV20-1 and J is TRBJ2-2; 7 bases agree with TRBD1. Per germline, CDR1 DFQATT and CDR2 SNEGSKA (reference sequence). The V and J ends lost 6 bases and 7 bases, in that order; junction bases with no gene match: 23. CDR3 length: 18 amino acids. The CDR3 spells CSARAGDGQALQIGELFF. The CDR3, as DNA: TGCAGTGCCCGAGCCGGCGATGGACAGGCACTCCAAATCGGGGAGCTGTTTTTT.